This T cell receptor (beta chain) derives from a study of regulatory T cells in long-lasting Graves disease. The time point: newly diagnosed GD, antithyroid drugs for less than 3 months. PBMC RNA was the source of the TCR library. Germline assignment: CDR1 KGHSH and CDR2 LQKENI. There are 14 residues in the CDR3. Between the trimmed V and J ends, which lost 6 bases and 1 base, there was a span of 11 bases. Building of the TCR beta libraries involved iRepertoire HTBI primers and Arm-PCR of CDR3 regions. From the multiplex PCR reads, TCRdb called clonotypes with MiXCR, one entry per CDR3 protein. The data show about 560,000 distinct CDR3 sequences, roughly 16% seen once. This clonotype has at least ten counts. This same sample was also taken into another study, of T cells in Graves' hyperthyroidism and ophthalmopathy.

The clonotype originates from a man aged 18 to 29 with Graves disease. V usage is TRBV18 and J usage is TRBJ2-3; D assignment may be TRBD1 or TRBD2 (5 bases each). The source material was peripheral blood mononuclear cells (PBMCs), sampled at new diagnosis, from a patient treated with antithyroid drugs. The CDR3 here is CASSVGDGTDTQYF. CDR3 nucleotide sequence: TGTGCCAGCTCCGTGGGGGATGGCACAGATACGCAGTATTTT.